What follows is one TCR beta chain and its context. TCRdb's copy holds only in-frame clones and misses some; the assay was immunoSEQ multiplex PCR. Of hundreds of thousands of clones listed, approximately 85% were seen once; the top ten hold around 0.92%. The CDR3 has 15 amino acids. With V trimmed by 2 bases and J by 4 bases, 5 bases remained unmatched. The germline CDR1 and CDR2 sequences are MNHEY and SMNVEV (reference sequence). This entry is derived from a study of blood T cell repertoires in COVID-19. The wider study: Whether acute or convalescent, the COVID-19 samples came from the United States, Italy and Spain.

In terms of age and location, participants ranged from roughly 18 to 90 years and lived in approximately 26 US areas. The chain has TRBV27 and TRBJ2-3, with 8 bases fitting TRBD2. The specimen sequenced was PBMCs or T cells enriched from blood (not recorded which). The TCR originated in a woman aged 30 to 39 who had recovered from COVID-19. The CDR3 region has the DNA TGTGCCAGCAGTTTAGGATTAGCGGGATCAGATACGCAGTATTTT. Protein: CASSLGLAGSDTQYF.